These 12 T cell receptor beta chains originate from one sample sequenced in a study of blood T cell repertoires in COVID-19. TCRdb's table, derived via immunoSEQ multiplex PCR, lists solely in-frame clones and lacks some. The sample has some 200,000 clones; roughly four fifths are singletons. The sequencing sample was made of peripheral blood. The receptors were gathered from a human donor with acute or convalescent COVID-19. The donor label of this sample is uncertain.

This clone was detected only once. The chain carries TRBV5-5 and TRBJ1-5; 7 bases map to TRBD1. Germline CDR1 is SGHKS and CDR2 is YYEKEE (reference sequence). V gave up 3 bases and J gave up 6 bases; unmatched junction bases: 6. The length of the CDR3 is 14 residues. CDR3 protein: CASSSQGVGQPQHF. The CDR3 coding sequence is TGTGCCAGCAGCTCCCAGGGGGTAGGTCAGCCCCAGCATTTT. Using reference TRBV5-5 and TRBJ1-5 for the parts outside the CDR3, the full variable domain is DAGVTQSPTHLIKTRGQQVTLRCSPISGHKSVSWYQQVLGQGPQFIFQYYEKEERGRGNFPDRFSARQFPNYSSELNVNALLLGDSALYLCASSSQGVGQPQHFGDGTRLSIL.

CDR3 protein: CASSLDGGAGTEAFF. DNA of the CDR3: TGCGCCAGCAGCTTGGATGGGGGCGCAGGCACTGAAGCTTTCTTT. This chain connects TRBV5-1 to TRBJ1-1; tentative D call: TRBD1 (6 bases). This CDR3 is built from 15 residues. In germline, CDR1 is SGHRS, CDR2 YFSETQ. Deletions cut 0 bases from V and 4 bases from J, with 13 bases between.

This sequence joins TRBV28 and TRBJ2-7; 9 nucleotides match TRBD1. The CDR3 totals 17 residues. CDR1 MDHEN and CDR2 SYDVKM come from the germline V gene. The ends lost 2 bases at V and 6 bases at J; junction bases unmatched: 14. CDR3 coding DNA: TGTGCCAGCAGTTTAGCCTCCTACGGGACAGGGTATCGCGAGCAGTACTTC. It codes for CASSLASYGTGYREQYF.

This clone showed up just a few times. The J gene is TRBJ2-1, the V gene TRBV9, with TRBD2 matching 10 bases. In germline, CDR1 is SGDLS, CDR2 YYNGEE. Trimming at V came to 4 bases and at J to 7 bases, leaving 5 bases not matched to a gene. The CDR3 is made up of 14 amino acids. The CDR3 spells CASSPLTSGNEQFF. The CDR3 DNA is TGTGCCAGCAGCCCCCTGACTAGCGGGAATGAGCAGTTCTTC.

The CDR3 DNA follows: TGCGCCAGCAGCCTTCAGACAGGGAACACTGAAGCTTTCTTT. Encoded protein: CASSLQTGNTEAFF. The rearrangement links TRBV5-1 to TRBJ1-1; tentative D call: TRBD1 (6 bases). CDR3 length: 14 amino acids. Germline V gene sequence: CDR1 SGHRS, CDR2 YFSETQ. Trimming stripped 4 bases from V and 1 base from J, with 11 bases between.

CDR3 residues: CASSLANAGETQYF. The CDR3 coding sequence is TGTGCCAGCAGCTTGGCCAACGCGGGCGAGACCCAGTACTTC. The rearrangement uses TRBV5-4 and TRBJ2-5, with D maybe TRBD2 (5 bases). The germline gives CDR1 SGHNT, CDR2 YYREEE (reference sequence). V dropped 0 bases and J dropped 5 bases, with 11 bases sitting between them. The CDR3 extends over 14 amino acids.

The chain recombines TRBV5-1 with TRBJ2-7, with 10 positions matching TRBD2. Germline V lookup: CDR1 SGHRS, CDR2 YFSETQ. V shed 4 bases, J shed 3 bases, and the junction held 7 bases outside the gene matches. The CDR3 sequence is 15 residues long. The CDR3: CASSPGLAVNYEQYF. In nucleotides, the CDR3 is TGCGCCAGCAGCCCAGGACTAGCGGTAAACTACGAGCAGTACTTC.

The CDR3 sequence is CASSLSRETRTDTQYF. The CDR3 coding sequence is TGTGCCAGCAGCTTGTCGCGGGAAACTAGGACAGATACGCAGTATTTT. V and J are TRBV7-9 and TRBJ2-3; D is perhaps TRBD2 (6 bases). Per the germline V gene, CDR1 is SEHNR and CDR2 is FQNEAQ (reference sequence). The CDR3 is made up of 16 amino acids. Trimming left V 3 bases short and J 3 bases short, with 16 bases between.

This chain joins TRBV2 and TRBJ2-1; 9 bases align to TRBD2. The germline CDR1 and CDR2 sequences are SNHLY and FYNNEI. V dropped 3 bases and J dropped 2; count of bases not matched to a gene: 2. This CDR3 is 15 amino acids long. The DNA of the CDR3 is TGTGCCAGCAGTGAGGCTAGCGGGACCTACAATGAGCAGTTCTTC. As protein: CASSEASGTYNEQFF.

This clone came up a few times. The chain combines TRBV19 with TRBJ2-5; 11 nucleotides align to TRBD1. Trimming cost V 3 bases and J 5 bases; bases outside gene matches: 8. The V gene's germline CDR1 is LNHDA and CDR2 SQIVND (reference sequence). The CDR3 is 16 amino acids. The CDR3 region has the DNA TGTGCCAGTAGTATCCTAACCGGGACAGGGGGGGAGACCCAGTACTTC. Residues: CASSILTGTGGETQYF.

CDR3 amino acids: CASSLDQGGETF. As DNA, the CDR3 is TGTGCCAGCAGCTTAGATCAAGGAGGAGAGACCTTC. This chain uses TRBV11-2 with TRBJ1-2, with unresolved D. The ends were cut back, 0 bases at V and 14 bases at J, with 13 bases in the middle. The CDR3 extends over 12 amino acids. The germline V gene encodes CDR1 SGHAT and CDR2 FQNNGV.

This clone was recorded once. This chain joins TRBV5-8 and TRBJ2-7; D may be TRBD1 (5 bases). This CDR3 is 16 amino acids long. Germline V gives CDR1 SGHTS, CDR2 YDEGEE. Trimming removed 0 bases from V and 2 bases from J, with 15 bases in between. The chain's CDR3 is CASSLDSRQGTYEQYF. CDR3 in DNA: TGTGCCAGCAGCTTGGATTCAAGGCAGGGAACCTACGAGCAGTACTTC.